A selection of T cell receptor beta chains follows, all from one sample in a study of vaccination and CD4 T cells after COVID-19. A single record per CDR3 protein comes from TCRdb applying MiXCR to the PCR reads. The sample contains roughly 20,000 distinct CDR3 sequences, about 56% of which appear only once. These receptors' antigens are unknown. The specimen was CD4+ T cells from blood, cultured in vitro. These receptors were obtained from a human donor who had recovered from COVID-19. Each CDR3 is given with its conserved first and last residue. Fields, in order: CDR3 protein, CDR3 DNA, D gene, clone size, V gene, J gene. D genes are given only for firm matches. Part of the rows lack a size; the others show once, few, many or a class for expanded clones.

cdr3_aa: CASSLGNRFRPQHF
cdr3_nt: TGTGCCAGCAGTTTAGGGAACAGGTTCAGGCCCCAGCATTTT
d_call: NA
clone_size: NA
v_call: TRBV12-3/TRBV12-4
j_call: TRBJ1-5

cdr3_aa: CASSYSLNTEAFF
cdr3_nt: TGTGCCAGCAGTTACTCTCTGAACACTGAAGCTTTCTTT
d_call: NA
clone_size: NA
v_call: TRBV6-5
j_call: TRBJ1-1

cdr3_aa: CASSHPRAMFDNSPLHF
cdr3_nt: TGCGCCAGCAGCCACCCCCGGGCAATGTTCGACAATTCACCCCTCCACTTT
d_call: NA
clone_size: NA
v_call: TRBV4-1
j_call: TRBJ1-6

cdr3_aa: CASARDLNTEAFF
cdr3_nt: TGTGCCAGTGCTAGGGACCTGAACACTGAAGCTTTCTTT
d_call: NA
clone_size: NA
v_call: TRBV6-4
j_call: TRBJ1-1

cdr3_aa: CASSYGAGGRNEQFF
cdr3_nt: TGTGCCAGCAGTTACGGGGCGGGAGGCCGCAATGAGCAGTTCTTC
d_call: TRBD2
clone_size: NA
v_call: TRBV6-2/TRBV6-3
j_call: TRBJ2-1

cdr3_aa: CASSLGVGGSNTIYF
cdr3_nt: TGTGCCAGCAGCTTAGGCGTTGGGGGTTCAAACACCATATATTTT
d_call: NA
clone_size: NA
v_call: TRBV7-9
j_call: TRBJ1-3

cdr3_aa: CSARGTSDSPLHF
cdr3_nt: TGCAGTGCTAGAGGGACTTCCGATTCACCCCTCCACTTT
d_call: NA
clone_size: NA
v_call: TRBV20-1
j_call: TRBJ1-6

cdr3_aa: CASSYSRNQGLNTEAFF
cdr3_nt: TGTGCCAGCAGTTACTCGAGAAACCAGGGGTTGAACACTGAAGCTTTCTTT
d_call: NA
clone_size: NA
v_call: TRBV6-2/TRBV6-3
j_call: TRBJ1-1

cdr3_aa: CSASQTHEQFF
cdr3_nt: TGCAGTGCTAGCCAGACGCATGAGCAGTTCTTC
d_call: NA
clone_size: few
v_call: TRBV20-1
j_call: TRBJ2-1

cdr3_aa: CASSLVGTGRVEQFF
cdr3_nt: TGCGCCAGCAGCTTGGTCGGGACAGGGAGGGTTGAGCAGTTCTTC
d_call: TRBD1
clone_size: NA
v_call: TRBV5-1
j_call: TRBJ2-1

cdr3_aa: CASSSIRVSTDTQYF
cdr3_nt: TGTGCCAGCAGTTCCATACGAGTGAGCACAGATACGCAGTATTTT
d_call: NA
clone_size: NA
v_call: TRBV27
j_call: TRBJ2-3

cdr3_aa: CASSPTGTNYGYTF
cdr3_nt: TGTGCCAGCAGCCCGACAGGGACTAACTATGGCTACACCTTC
d_call: TRBD1
clone_size: NA
v_call: TRBV6-4
j_call: TRBJ1-2

cdr3_aa: CASSPRTSGIGREQFF
cdr3_nt: TGTGCCAGCAGTCCACGGACTAGCGGGATAGGCCGTGAGCAGTTCTTC
d_call: TRBD2
clone_size: few
v_call: TRBV27
j_call: TRBJ2-1

cdr3_aa: CASSRQGAGNQPQHF
cdr3_nt: TGTGCCAGTAGCCGGCAGGGGGCGGGCAATCAGCCCCAGCATTTT
d_call: TRBD1
clone_size: NA
v_call: TRBV19
j_call: TRBJ1-5

cdr3_aa: CASSRSGELFF
cdr3_nt: TGTGCCAGCAGCCGGAGCGGGGAGCTGTTTTTT
d_call: NA
clone_size: NA
v_call: TRBV7-3
j_call: TRBJ2-2

cdr3_aa: CASSSSKGLMNTEAFF
cdr3_nt: TGTGCCAGCAGTTCCTCTAAGGGACTTATGAACACTGAAGCTTTCTTT
d_call: NA
clone_size: NA
v_call: TRBV28
j_call: TRBJ1-1

cdr3_aa: CSAESDGWNTEAFF
cdr3_nt: TGCAGTGCTGAATCGGACGGATGGAACACTGAAGCTTTCTTT
d_call: NA
clone_size: NA
v_call: TRBV20-1
j_call: TRBJ1-1

cdr3_aa: CASSTDSGSYNEQFF
cdr3_nt: TGTGCCAGCAGCACCGATAGCGGGAGCTACAATGAGCAGTTCTTC
d_call: TRBD2
clone_size: few
v_call: TRBV6-1
j_call: TRBJ2-1

cdr3_aa: CSFRQLGTDTQYF
cdr3_nt: TGCAGCTTCAGGCAGCTCGGCACAGATACGCAGTATTTT
d_call: NA
clone_size: NA
v_call: TRBV29-1
j_call: TRBJ2-3

cdr3_aa: CAWRSGRTDTQYF
cdr3_nt: TGTGCCTGGAGAAGCGGCCGCACAGATACGCAGTATTTT
d_call: NA
clone_size: NA
v_call: TRBV30
j_call: TRBJ2-3

cdr3_aa: CSARRGGGPDNSPLHF
cdr3_nt: TGCAGTGCTAGGCGGGGAGGGGGACCTGATAATTCACCCCTCCACTTT
d_call: NA
clone_size: NA
v_call: TRBV20-1
j_call: TRBJ1-6

cdr3_aa: CASSRGRGETQYF
cdr3_nt: TGTGCCAGCAGCCGGGGCCGAGGGGAGACCCAGTACTTC
d_call: NA
clone_size: NA
v_call: TRBV11-3
j_call: TRBJ2-5

cdr3_aa: CATSDLSSGLETQYF
cdr3_nt: TGTGCCACCAGTGATTTGTCATCCGGGCTGGAGACCCAGTACTTC
d_call: NA
clone_size: few
v_call: TRBV24-1
j_call: TRBJ2-5

cdr3_aa: CASSSPGVAEETQYF
cdr3_nt: TGTGCCAGCAGCTCCCCCGGGGTCGCGGAGGAGACCCAGTACTTC
d_call: NA
clone_size: NA
v_call: TRBV5-6
j_call: TRBJ2-5

cdr3_aa: CACRGSRAHEQFF
cdr3_nt: TGTGCCTGCCGTGGCAGCCGGGCCCATGAGCAGTTCTTC
d_call: NA
clone_size: NA
v_call: TRBV28
j_call: TRBJ2-1

cdr3_aa: CASSDRGRGGYTF
cdr3_nt: TGTGCCAGCAGTGACAGGGGGCGAGGTGGCTACACCTTC
d_call: TRBD1
clone_size: NA
v_call: TRBV7-2
j_call: TRBJ1-2

cdr3_aa: CASSEAGGGLGSPLHF
cdr3_nt: TGTGCCAGCAGTGAAGCGGGGGGGGGCTTGGGTTCACCCCTCCACTTT
d_call: NA
clone_size: NA
v_call: TRBV6-1
j_call: TRBJ1-6

cdr3_aa: CASSPRMSGVFDNEQFF
cdr3_nt: TGTGCCAGCAGCCCCCGGATGAGCGGGGTCTTCGACAATGAGCAGTTCTTC
d_call: TRBD2
clone_size: few
v_call: TRBV7-8
j_call: TRBJ2-1

cdr3_aa: CATSSRGTSGEQFF
cdr3_nt: TGTGCCACCAGCAGTAGAGGGACTAGCGGTGAGCAGTTCTTC
d_call: TRBD2
clone_size: NA
v_call: TRBV15
j_call: TRBJ2-1

cdr3_aa: CATRRTGTSGDNEQFF
cdr3_nt: TGTGCCACCAGACGAACCGGGACTAGCGGAGACAATGAGCAGTTCTTC
d_call: TRBD2
clone_size: NA
v_call: TRBV24-1
j_call: TRBJ2-1

cdr3_aa: CASSQDLSPVGYGYTF
cdr3_nt: TGTGCCAGCAGCCAAGATCTTTCCCCTGTTGGCTATGGCTACACCTTC
d_call: NA
clone_size: NA
v_call: TRBV14
j_call: TRBJ1-2

cdr3_aa: CASSRLATYNEQFF
cdr3_nt: TGTGCCAGCAGTAGACTAGCGACGTACAATGAGCAGTTCTTC
d_call: TRBD2
clone_size: once
v_call: TRBV6-2/TRBV6-3
j_call: TRBJ2-1

cdr3_aa: CASSPSQNRLTRNEQYF
cdr3_nt: TGTGCCAGCAGCCCCAGTCAGAACAGACTAACGAGAAACGAGCAGTACTTC
d_call: NA
clone_size: NA
v_call: TRBV6-1
j_call: TRBJ2-7

cdr3_aa: CASSFSLRRDYVLKTQYF
cdr3_nt: TGTGCCAGCAGCTTTTCACTAAGGAGGGACTACGTTTTGAAGACCCAGTACTTC
d_call: TRBD2
clone_size: NA
v_call: TRBV5-6
j_call: TRBJ2-5